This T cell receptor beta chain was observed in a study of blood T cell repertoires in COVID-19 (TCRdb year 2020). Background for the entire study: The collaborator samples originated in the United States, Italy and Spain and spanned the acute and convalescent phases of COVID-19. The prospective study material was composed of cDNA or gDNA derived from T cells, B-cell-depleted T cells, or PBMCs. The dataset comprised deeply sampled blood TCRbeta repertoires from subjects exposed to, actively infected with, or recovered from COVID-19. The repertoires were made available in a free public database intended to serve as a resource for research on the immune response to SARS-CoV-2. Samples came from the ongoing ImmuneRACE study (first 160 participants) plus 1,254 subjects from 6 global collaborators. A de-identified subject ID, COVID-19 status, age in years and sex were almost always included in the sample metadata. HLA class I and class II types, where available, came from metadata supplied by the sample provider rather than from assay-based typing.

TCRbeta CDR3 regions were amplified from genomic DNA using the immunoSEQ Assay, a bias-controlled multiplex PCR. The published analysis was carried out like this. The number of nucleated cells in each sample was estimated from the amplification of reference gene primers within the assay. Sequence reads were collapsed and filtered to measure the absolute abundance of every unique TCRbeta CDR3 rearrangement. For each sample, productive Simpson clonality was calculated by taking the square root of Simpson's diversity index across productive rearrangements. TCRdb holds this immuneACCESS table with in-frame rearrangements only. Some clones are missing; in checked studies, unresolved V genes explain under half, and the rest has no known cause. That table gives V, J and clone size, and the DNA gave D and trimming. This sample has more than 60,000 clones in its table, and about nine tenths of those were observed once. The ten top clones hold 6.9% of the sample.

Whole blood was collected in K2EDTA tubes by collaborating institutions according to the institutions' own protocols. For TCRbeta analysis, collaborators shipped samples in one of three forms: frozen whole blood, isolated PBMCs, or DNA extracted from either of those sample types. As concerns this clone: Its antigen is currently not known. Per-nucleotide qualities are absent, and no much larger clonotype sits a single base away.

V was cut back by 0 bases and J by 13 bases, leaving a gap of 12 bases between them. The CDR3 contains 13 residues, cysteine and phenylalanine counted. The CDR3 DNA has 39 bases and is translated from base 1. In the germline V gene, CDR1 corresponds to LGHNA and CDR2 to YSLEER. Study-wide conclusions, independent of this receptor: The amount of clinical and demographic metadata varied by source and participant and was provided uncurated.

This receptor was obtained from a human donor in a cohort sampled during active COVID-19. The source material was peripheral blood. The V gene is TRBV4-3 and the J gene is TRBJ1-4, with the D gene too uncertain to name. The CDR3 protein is CASSQDWADGLFF. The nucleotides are TGCGCCAGCAGCCAAGACTGGGCCGACGGACTGTTTTTT.